These 17 T cell receptor beta chains were all obtained from the same sample, sequenced in a study of T cell clonotyping in hematopoietic cell transplantation. The data were produced by immunoSEQ multiplex PCR, yet TCRdb's version contains in-frame clones alone and is incomplete. The sample lists about 9,400 clones, 75% to 80% occurring once. The sample consisted of PBMCs, taken 180 days after allogeneic stem cell transplant. These receptors were collected from a male patient aged 40 to 55 who had an allogeneic stem cell transplant from a related donor, so the T cells may come from the graft donor. Some clones in this sample may be carry-over from other donors' samples.

V and J are TRBV4-3 and TRBJ2-1; the match to TRBD2 covers 10 bases. V was clipped by 0 bases and J by 1 base; unmatched bases: 3. The CDR3 has 17 amino acids. Germline V gene sequence: CDR1 LGHNA, CDR2 YSLEER. In nucleotides, the CDR3 is TGCGCCAGCAGCCAAGATCCGGGACTAGCGTCCTACAATGAGCAGTTCTTC. The encoded protein is CASSQDPGLASYNEQFF.

V is TRBV6-5 and J is TRBJ2-1, with D possibly being TRBD2 (6 bases). Trimming left V 6 bases short and J 12 bases short, with 21 bases between. Germline V CDR1 and CDR2: MNHEY, SVGAGI. The CDR3 loop spans 14 amino acids. Here the CDR3 DNA reads TGTGCCAGCAGCTTCACTAGCCAATCCCAAACGCAGTTCTTC. Encoded protein: CASSFTSQSQTQFF.

The chain links TRBV10-3 to TRBJ1-6; tentatively, D is TRBD1 (5 bases). The ends were cut back, 8 bases at V and 4 bases at J, with 18 bases in the middle. Germline V gene lookup returns CDR1 ENHRY and CDR2 SYGVKD. The CDR3 is 16 residues long. The CDR3 reads CAIGPSGSGYNSPLHF. The CDR3 region has the DNA TGTGCCATCGGCCCCTCGGGATCAGGGTATAATTCACCCCTCCACTTT.

This clone has only one observation. The chain recombines TRBV4-1 with TRBJ1-2; a weak D match, TRBD1 (5 bases). Trimming took off 5 bases at V and 3 bases at J, with 16 bases between the two ends. In germline, CDR1 is MGHRA, CDR2 YSYEKL. The CDR3 has 15 amino acids. The CDR3 sequence: CASSTVGASDYGYTF. The CDR3 nucleotides read TGCGCCAGCAGCACCGTCGGGGCTTCGGACTATGGCTACACCTTC.

This sequence joins TRBV29-1 and TRBJ2-1; D is uncertain. Germline V gene lookup returns CDR1 SQVTM and CDR2 ANQGSEA. This CDR3 has 15 residues. Trimming shortened V by 2 bases and J by 2 bases, and 13 bases separated the two germline ends. The DNA of the CDR3 is TGCAGCGTTGAATATGTGGGTCGGGCCTACAATGAGCAGTTCTTC. It encodes CSVEYVGRAYNEQFF.

The V gene is TRBV27, the J gene TRBJ2-7, with D maybe TRBD2 (5 bases). There are 14 residues in the CDR3. Germline CDR1 MNHEY, CDR2 SMNVEV (reference sequence). V was pared by 3 bases and J by 3 bases, with 12 bases between. The CDR3, as DNA: TGTGCCAGCAGTTTTGCGGACGGGATCTACGAGCAGTACTTC. It yields the protein CASSFADGIYEQYF.

This sequence joins TRBV7-2 and TRBJ1-6; D gene uncertain. The CDR3 length is 14 residues. With 5 bases removed from V and 0 bases from J, the gap between germline ends came to 5 bases. The germline V gene encodes CDR1 SGHTA and CDR2 FQGNSA. Here the CDR3 reads CASSISSYNSPLHF. Here the CDR3 DNA reads TGTGCCAGCAGCATCAGCTCCTATAATTCACCCCTCCACTTT.

The chain uses TRBV4-1 and TRBJ1-4; D might be TRBD1 (6 bases). Between the trimmed V and J ends, which lost 0 bases and 8 bases, there was a span of 16 bases. From germline, CDR1 is MGHRA and CDR2 YSYEKL. The CDR3 is made up of 16 amino acids. The DNA for the CDR3 is TGCGCCAGCAGCCAAGAGGCCCACAGGGAAAGCGAAAAACTGTTTTTT. As protein: CASSQEAHRESEKLFF.

V usage is TRBV25-1 and J usage is TRBJ1-1; 7 bases match TRBD1. From germline, CDR1 is MGHDK and CDR2 SYGVNS. V gave up 3 bases and J gave up 6 bases; unmatched junction bases: 4. The CDR3 is 13 residues long. CDR3 coding DNA: TGTGCCAGCAGTGAGACAGGGCTAGCTGAAGCTTTCTTT. Translation: CASSETGLAEAFF.

V gene TRBV29-1 combines with J gene TRBJ2-7; TRBD1 or TRBD2 may be the D gene (6 bases each). This CDR3 region has 17 residues. Germline V gives CDR1 SQVTM, CDR2 ANQGSEA. Between the trimmed V and J ends, which lost 1 base and 0 bases, there was a span of 19 bases. In DNA form, the CDR3 reads TGCAGCGTTGAAGGGCGACAGGAGGGGGGTAGCTCCTACGAGCAGTACTTC. The encoded protein is CSVEGRQEGGSSYEQYF.

This chain uses TRBV23-1 with TRBJ1-5, with TRBD1 identical over 7 bases. TRBV23-1 is sorted into the ORF group, with uncertain function. Trimming cost V 9 bases and J 1 base; bases outside gene matches: 3. CDR3 length equals 13 residues. The DNA of the CDR3 is TGCGCCAGGACAGGGCGAAGCAATCAGCCCCAGCATTTT. Translating gives CARTGRSNQPQHF.

The chain links TRBV2 to TRBJ1-6; a weak D match, TRBD1 (6 bases). This CDR3 has 15 residues. The V end was cut by 5 bases, the J end by 8 bases, with 16 bases between. Germline V lookup: CDR1 SNHLY, CDR2 FYNNEI. For the CDR3, the DNA is TGTGCCAGCAGTTGGCAAACAGGGTCTGATTCACCCCTCCACTTT. This sequence encodes CASSWQTGSDSPLHF.

The sample holds one count of this clone. CDR3 loop: CASSKGTGGLTGTEAFF. The CDR3 DNA is TGTGCCAGCAGCAAAGGGACAGGGGGCTTGACGGGCACTGAAGCTTTCTTT. The rearrangement uses TRBV9 and TRBJ1-1; 12 nucleotides align to TRBD1. The CDR3 covers 17 residues. Trimming cost V 4 bases and J 4 bases; bases outside gene matches: 11. Per germline, CDR1 SGDLS and CDR2 YYNGEE.

This clone was picked up one time. The chain combines TRBV10-2 with TRBJ2-7, with 9 positions matching TRBD1. Germline assignment: CDR1 WSHSY and CDR2 SAAADI. Trimming cost V 5 bases and J 1 base; bases outside gene matches: 3. The CDR3 length is 14 residues. In DNA form, the CDR3 reads TGCGCCAGCAGTACGGGACAGGGATCCTACGAGCAGTACTTC. Encoded protein: CASSTGQGSYEQYF.

The chain is built from TRBV9 and TRBJ1-1; perhaps TRBD1 as D (6 bases). The V gene's germline CDR1 is SGDLS and CDR2 YYNGEE. The CDR3 consists of 16 residues. The V end lost 4 bases, the J end lost 4 bases, and 20 bases lay between the germline ends. DNA for the CDR3: TGTGCCAGCAGCACAGAGGCAGGGGTGGGGGTCACTGAAGCTTTCTTT. Translating gives CASSTEAGVGVTEAFF.

This clone was seen a single time. The chain carries TRBV4-3 and TRBJ1-1; D gene unclear. V was trimmed by 1 base and J by 6 bases, leaving 12 bases between them. From germline, CDR1 is LGHNA and CDR2 YSLEER. The CDR3 runs 14 residues. The CDR3 loop reads CASSQVPGTAEAFF. The CDR3 DNA is TGCGCCAGCAGCCAAGTGCCGGGCACGGCTGAAGCTTTCTTT.

This clone was detected a few times. The rearrangement joins TRBV27 to TRBJ1-1; D gene uncertain. Germline V CDR1 and CDR2: MNHEY, SMNVEV (reference sequence). There are 13 residues in the CDR3. Deletions cut 6 bases from V and 0 bases from J, with 8 bases between. The CDR3: CASRHIMNTEAFF. In DNA, the CDR3 is TGTGCCAGCAGACACATCATGAACACTGAAGCTTTCTTT.